The clone carrying this TCR beta chain was recorded many times. The antigen is not known. This sample was taken from a study of regulatory T cells in long-lasting Graves disease. Study-level results: Exclusively peripheral blood, rather than thyroid tissue, was studied.

Per germline, CDR1 SGHTA and CDR2 FQGNSA. The CDR3 length is 18 residues. The V end lost 3 bases, the J end lost 0 bases, and 15 bases lay between the germline ends. Time point: persistent/refractory GD, antithyroid drugs over 5 years with positive TRAb. Isolated PBMC RNA provided the starting material for the TCR library. Approximately 9-milliliter peripheral blood samples went into EDTA tubes. Investigators prepared the TCR beta libraries by applying iRepertoire HTBI primers and Arm-PCR of CDR3 regions. Original analysis: Among the samples, 62 TRBV and 14 to 15 TRBJ segments were identified. TCRdb recomputed calls from the multiplex PCR reads with MiXCR, one row per CDR3 protein. For this entry, the V and J calls and clone size follow TCRdb and not the study's own pipeline. The profile shows under 450,000 distinct CDR3 sequences, more than 20% of them singletons.

The input for sequencing was peripheral blood mononuclear cells (PBMCs), taken when the disease was refractory, from a patient treated with antithyroid drugs. This TCR derives from a woman between 40 and 55 years old with Graves disease. V is TRBV7-2 and J is TRBJ2-6, with D perhaps matching TRBD2 (6 bases). CDR3 in DNA: TGTGCCAGCAGCTTTCCCTTGCTAGCGCTCTCTGGGGCCAACGTCCTGACTTTC. It codes for CASSFPLLALSGANVLTF.